A single T cell receptor beta chain is shown here with its context. Its matching antigen is unknown. These data originate in a study of graft-versus-host responses after intestinal transplantation. Study overall: Tacrolimus and steroids were given for two to four years to all recipients after anti-thymocyte globulin induction. Study-wide results and caveats: GvH clones turned up in recipient marrow; some had shown up first in ileum or blood.

Generated by immunoSEQ multiplex PCR, the TCRdb table keeps only in-frame clones and is missing some. The sample yields around 93,000 clones, 75% to 95% seen once. This CDR3 has 15 amino acids. Germline V gives CDR1 ENHRY, CDR2 SYGVKD. Between the trimmed V and J ends, which lost 4 bases and 4 bases, there was a span of 16 bases. J is TRBJ2-5 and V is TRBV10-3; a weak D match, TRBD2 (6 bases). The TCR was taken from a human donor who received an intestinal transplant. The sample consisted of unstimulated CD8+ T cells sorted from spleen or lymph node cells, taken before intestinal transplant. CDR3: CAISGGTGEGETQYF. CDR3 DNA sequence: TGTGCCATCAGTGGGGGGACGGGAGAGGGAGAGACCCAGTACTTC.